Listed here are 24 T cell receptor beta chains from one sample, sequenced in a study of blood T cell repertoires in COVID-19. Profiling relied on immunoSEQ multiplex PCR, and the TCRdb table lists in-frame clones only, not all of them. The sample lists 150,000 to 200,000 clones, about 80% occurring once. The sequenced sample consisted of peripheral blood. The receptors were gathered from a woman older than 75 with acute or convalescent COVID-19.

The chain carries TRBV30 and TRBJ2-7, with unresolved D. The CDR3 extends over 12 amino acids. V shed 2 bases and J shed 6 bases, with 11 bases lying between them. Germline V gene data show CDR1 as GTSNPN and CDR2 as SVGIG (reference sequence). The chain's CDR3 is CAWSPTSLEQYF. In nucleotides, the CDR3 is TGTGCCTGGAGTCCTACCTCACTCGAGCAGTACTTC.

The chain employs TRBV19 and TRBJ2-1; 8 bases fit TRBD2. This CDR3 region has 16 residues. V dropped 3 bases and J dropped 7; count of bases not matched to a gene: 11. CDR1 LNHDA and CDR2 SQIVND come from the germline V gene (reference sequence). The CDR3 nucleotides are TGTGCCAGTAGTATTTCGGGTAGCGGGATCAGGAATGAGCAGTTCTTC. Translated, it gives CASSISGSGIRNEQFF.

This clone appeared a few times. The rearrangement uses TRBV12-3 or TRBV12-4 and TRBJ1-1; tentatively, D is TRBD1 (6 bases). Between the trimmed V and J ends, which lost 6 bases and 6 bases, there was a span of 14 bases. The CDR3 sequence is 13 residues long. CDR3 sequence (DNA): TGTGCCAGCAGAGCTGGACAGCCGCCTGAAGCTTTCTTT. Translating it yields CASRAGQPPEAFF.

CDR3 loop: CASSPAISGANVLTF. In nucleotides, the CDR3 is TGTGCCAGCTCACCCGCGATCTCTGGGGCCAACGTCCTGACTTTC. The chain is built from TRBV18 and TRBJ2-6; D is unclear. Germline lookup yields CDR1 KGHSH and CDR2 LQKENI. V was cut by 3 bases and J by 0 bases, with 6 bases left in between. The CDR3 extends over 15 amino acids.

The V and J genes are TRBV5-1 and TRBJ1-4; 11 bases match TRBD1. V lost 3 bases, J lost 2 bases, and 9 bases stayed unmatched. CDR3 length: 18 amino acids. From germline, CDR1 is SGHRS and CDR2 YFSETQ. The CDR3 is CASSSGTGGFGTNEKLFF. CDR3 nucleotides: TGCGCCAGCAGCTCGGGGACAGGGGGTTTTGGGACTAATGAAAAACTGTTTTTT.

This clone was counted a single time. This chain joins TRBV6-2 or TRBV6-3 and TRBJ2-6, with TRBD1 identical over 8 bases. V dropped 2 bases and J dropped 2; count of bases not matched to a gene: 5. The CDR3 is 17 residues long. Germline V gives CDR1 MNHEY, CDR2 SVGEGT. This chain's CDR3 is CASSYVRQGTGANVLTF. The CDR3 DNA sequence: TGTGCCAGCAGTTACGTGAGACAGGGGACTGGGGCCAACGTCCTGACTTTC.

J is TRBJ2-3 and V is TRBV3-1 (or the pseudogene TRBV3-2); the match to TRBD2 covers 7 bases. The germline V gene encodes CDR1 LGHDT and CDR2 YNNKEL (reference sequence). This CDR3 comprises 15 residues. Germline trimming cut 5 bases from V and 1 base from J; bases unmatched to any gene: 6. The CDR3 nucleotides are TGTGCCAGCAGCTTAAGCGGGATGGGCACAGATACGCAGTATTTT. Its protein is CASSLSGMGTDTQYF.

The chain recombines TRBV19 with TRBJ2-5; the match to TRBD2 covers 8 bases. Trimming cost V 3 bases and J 2 bases; bases outside gene matches: 11. The CDR3 has 17 residues. From germline, CDR1 is LNHDA and CDR2 SQIVND (reference sequence). Here the CDR3 DNA reads TGTGCCAGTAGTATTCCCAGGCGGGAGGCTTCTCAAGAGACCCAGTACTTC. It yields the protein CASSIPRREASQETQYF.

The rearrangement joins TRBV7-9 to TRBJ2-7; D is unresolved. Germline values: CDR1 SEHNR, CDR2 FQNEAQ (reference sequence). The CDR3 extends over 12 amino acids. Trimming stripped 4 bases from V and 3 bases from J, with 7 bases between. The DNA of the CDR3 is TGTGCCAGCAGCTCGCAGTTCTACGAGCAGTACTTC. The encoded protein is CASSSQFYEQYF.

In its sample, this clone was seen a few times. This chain uses TRBV19 with TRBJ1-3; 7 nucleotides line up with TRBD1. CDR1 and CDR2 from the germline V gene are LNHDA and SQIVND (reference sequence). This CDR3 is built from 14 residues. The V and J ends lost 6 bases and 4 bases, in that order; junction bases with no gene match: 6. The CDR3 nucleotides are TGTGCCAGTAGCACAGGGGTAGGAGGAAACACCATATATTTT. Translating gives CASSTGVGGNTIYF.

The J gene is TRBJ1-1, the V gene TRBV19; D is ambiguous. This CDR3 contains 14 residues. Germline V gene sequence: CDR1 LNHDA, CDR2 SQIVND (reference sequence). V lost 3 bases to trimming and J lost 3 bases, with 11 bases between them. The DNA for the CDR3 is TGTGCCAGTAGTATGGAATGGGCAGACACTGAAGCTTTCTTT. Translation: CASSMEWADTEAFF. The full variable domain, rest sourced from reference TRBV19 and TRBJ1-1, is DGGITQSPKYLFRKEGQNVTLSCEQNLNHDAMYWYRQDPGQGLRLIYYSQIVNDFQKGDIAEGYSVSREKKESFPLTVTSAQKNPTAFYLCASSMEWADTEAFFGQGTRLTVV.

The chain links TRBV18 to TRBJ2-7; 8 bases are a match to TRBD1. This CDR3 has 15 residues. Germline assignment: CDR1 KGHSH and CDR2 LQKENI. V lost 3 bases, J lost 2 bases, and 6 bases stayed unmatched. The CDR3 DNA reads as TGTGCCAGCTCACCTCGGACAGGGTTTACCTACGAGCAGTACTTC. Residues: CASSPRTGFTYEQYF.

This clone appeared a single time. This chain links TRBV4-2 with TRBJ2-1; TRBD2 aligns across 11 bases. The V gene's germline CDR1 is LGHNA and CDR2 YNFKEQ. This CDR3 has 17 amino acids. J gave up 3 bases and V 4 bases, and 8 bases lay outside the gene matches. CDR3 DNA sequence: TGTGCCAGCAGCCGGGAACTAGCGGGAGACCTCTACAATGAGCAGTTCTTC. This sequence encodes CASSRELAGDLYNEQFF.

This chain connects TRBV6-4 to TRBJ1-2, with 7 bases that match TRBD1. CDR3 size: 15 residues. Germline trimming cut 2 bases from V and 9 bases from J; bases unmatched to any gene: 12. CDR1 is MRHNA, CDR2 SNTAGT, per germline. DNA of the CDR3: TGTGCCAGCAGTGACGCCTCGACAGGGTCAGTCAGCTACACCTTC. As protein: CASSDASTGSVSYTF.

This clone came up once. The chain uses TRBV10-3 and TRBJ2-5; the D gene is possibly TRBD1 (5 bases). CDR1 ENHRY and CDR2 SYGVKD come from the germline V gene. V lost 3 bases to trimming and J lost 5 bases, with 16 bases between them. The CDR3 has 15 amino acids. DNA of the CDR3: TGTGCCATCAGTGATTACAGGACGGGTTTGGAGACCCAGTACTTC. Its protein is CAISDYRTGLETQYF.

The chain carries TRBV30 and TRBJ2-2; 14 nucleotides align to TRBD2. Germline CDR1 reads GTSNPN; CDR2 reads SVGIG (reference sequence). There are 18 residues in the CDR3. V lost 2 bases and J lost 4; bases outside the gene matches: 9. The CDR3 nucleotides are TGTGCCTGGAGTTCGGGACTAGCGGGAGCGGGGCGCACCGGGGAGCTGTTTTTT. It specifies CAWSSGLAGAGRTGELFF.

Of note for this clone: Other DNA sequences in the same sample also yield this CDR3. This chain links TRBV3-1 (or the pseudogene TRBV3-2) with TRBJ2-2; D unresolved. Per germline, CDR1 LGHDT and CDR2 YNNKEL (reference sequence). The CDR3 is 13 amino acids. V was clipped by 3 bases and J by 1 base, with 3 bases between them. The DNA of the CDR3 is TGTGCCAGCAGCCATCTGAACACCGGGGAGCTGTTTTTT. This gives the protein CASSHLNTGELFF.

This clone was counted only a few times. The chain is built from TRBV19 and TRBJ1-5; 8 positions match TRBD1. The CDR3 contains 16 residues. The V segment lost 5 bases and the J segment 2 bases; nucleotides outside the gene matches: 8. From germline, CDR1 is LNHDA and CDR2 SQIVND (reference sequence). CDR3 bases: TGTGCCAGTAGTTGGACAGGGAAGGGTGGCAATCAGCCCCAGCATTTT. Amino acid sequence: CASSWTGKGGNQPQHF.

The chain couples TRBV5-1 to TRBJ2-1; 8 bases fit TRBD2. V was pared by 2 bases and J by 8 bases, with 9 bases of the junction left unmatched. Germline loops: CDR1 SGHRS, CDR2 YFSETQ. The CDR3 sequence is 15 residues long. The CDR3 DNA reads as TGCGCCAGCAGCTTCGGAGCGGGAGCGGGGGATGAGCAGTTCTTC. Amino acid sequence: CASSFGAGAGDEQFF.

The chain carries TRBV5-1 and TRBJ1-1; 12 bases align to TRBD1. Per the germline V gene, CDR1 is SGHRS and CDR2 is YFSETQ. V gave up 4 bases and J gave up 12 bases; unmatched junction bases: 10. This CDR3 region has 14 residues. This chain's CDR3 is CASSIAGTGGASFF. The CDR3 DNA follows: TGCGCCAGCAGCATCGCCGGGACAGGGGGCGCGTCTTTCTTT.

This chain connects TRBV18 to TRBJ1-1; unclear D gene. CDR1 and CDR2 (germline): KGHSH, LQKENI. Trimming left V 1 base short and J 1 base short, with 16 bases between. The CDR3 length is 17 residues. Here the CDR3 DNA reads TGTGCCAGCTCACCACAAAAATCCGGGCGGGGGAACACTGAAGCTTTCTTT. Translating gives CASSPQKSGRGNTEAFF. Based on the CDR3 plus reference TRBV18 and TRBJ1-1, the full variable domain is NAGVMQNPRHLVRRRGQEARLRCSPMKGHSHVYWYRQLPEEGLKFMVYLQKENIIDESGMPKERFSAEFPKEGPSILRIQQVVRGDSAAYFCASSPQKSGRGNTEAFFGQGTRLTVV.

The chain uses TRBV19 and TRBJ2-7; D perhaps matches TRBD1 (6 bases). The length of the CDR3 is 15 residues. V shed 5 bases and J shed 0 bases, with 14 bases lying between them. Germline CDR1 is LNHDA and CDR2 is SQIVND (reference sequence). This CDR3 reads CASSPEGVLSYEQYF. CDR3 sequence (DNA): TGTGCCAGTAGTCCTGAGGGGGTCCTCTCCTACGAGCAGTACTTC.

This rearrangement joins TRBV6-6 to TRBJ2-2; TRBD2 aligns across 9 bases. V lost 2 bases and J lost 5; bases outside the gene matches: 6. The V gene's germline CDR1 is MNHNY and CDR2 SVGAGI (reference sequence). CDR3 length: 16 amino acids. In DNA, the CDR3 is TGTGCCAGCAGTTACGGCGGGGGGGGCTCGACCGGGGAGCTGTTTTTT. Translating it yields CASSYGGGGSTGELFF.

The chain is built from TRBV6-1 and TRBJ2-7; 8 bases map to TRBD1. The CDR3 is made up of 15 amino acids. Germline V gene lookup returns CDR1 MNHNS and CDR2 SASEGT. V was clipped by 3 bases and J by 0 bases; unmatched bases: 4. The DNA of the CDR3 is TGTGCCAGCAGTGAGTGGGACAGGTCCTCCTACGAGCAGTACTTC. The encoded protein is CASSEWDRSSYEQYF.